The T cell receptor (beta chain) under discussion was sequenced for a study of T cell changes during pregnancy in multiple sclerosis. The germline V gene has CDR1 SGHRS and CDR2 YFSETQ. The CDR3 is 16 residues long. V lost 0 bases, J lost 7 bases, and 11 bases stayed unmatched. The data were produced by immunoSEQ multiplex PCR, yet TCRdb's version contains in-frame clones alone and is incomplete. The table includes about 40,000 clones, less than 90% detected once. Sequencing used CD4+ T cells from peripheral blood mononuclear cells, obtained in the second trimester of pregnancy. The sequence was obtained from a female donor with multiple sclerosis, enrolled in a pregnancy study. This chain uses TRBV5-1 with TRBJ2-7; 9 bases agree with TRBD1. The CDR3 region is CASSLGIRDREDEQYF. The CDR3 coding sequence is TGCGCCAGCAGCTTGGGGATTCGGGACAGGGAGGATGAGCAGTACTTC.